A single sample is the source of the 31 T cell receptor beta chains below, sequenced in a study of control samples from healthy donors and cancer patients. Data came from immunoSEQ multiplex PCR; TCRdb stores just in-frame clones and leaves some out. The profile shows 60,000 to 70,000 clones, approximately 85% of them singletons. Material: blood. These receptors were collected from a man in his forties in good health.

The chain employs TRBV9 and TRBJ2-1; the match to TRBD2 covers 7 bases. CDR1 and CDR2 (germline): SGDLS, YYNGEE. Germline trimming cut 2 bases from V and 6 bases from J; bases unmatched to any gene: 5. The CDR3 runs 14 residues. The CDR3 nucleotides read TGTGCCAGCAGCGTGGGAGGGACCATCAATGAGCAGTTCTTC. It yields the protein CASSVGGTINEQFF.

The chain combines TRBV6-6 with TRBJ1-4; D possibly corresponds to TRBD1 (6 bases). V was clipped by 6 bases and J by 6 bases, with 17 bases between them. Germline CDR1 MNHNY, CDR2 SVGAGI (reference sequence). CDR3 size: 15 residues. For the CDR3, the DNA is TGTGCCAGCAGGGGACACAGGAAGGAGGATGAAAAACTGTTTTTT. This sequence encodes CASRGHRKEDEKLFF.

The chain employs TRBV2 and TRBJ1-2; weak D call: TRBD1 (6 bases). CDR3 length equals 12 residues. Germline V gene data show CDR1 as SNHLY and CDR2 as FYNNEI. V lost 9 bases and J 6 bases, leaving 14 bases between the germline ends. CDR3 DNA sequence: TGTGCCAGACTACAGGGTACGGATGGCTACACCTTC. It specifies CARLQGTDGYTF.

This clone turned up a few times. This chain links TRBV11-3 with TRBJ1-3; D uncertain. The V gene lost 2 bases and the J gene lost 0 bases, with 11 bases spanning the gap. The length of the CDR3 is 16 residues. Germline V lookup: CDR1 SGHNT, CDR2 YENEEA. CDR3 in amino acids: CASSLRRHSSGNTIYF. CDR3 in DNA: TGTGCCAGCAGCTTACGACGGCATAGCTCTGGAAACACCATATATTTT. Looking up the rest from reference TRBV11-3 and TRBJ1-3 gives the full variable domain: EAGVVQSPRYKIIEKKQPVAFWCNPISGHNTLYWYLQNLGQGPELLIRYENEEAVDDSQLPKDRFSAERLKGVDSTLKIQPAELGDSAVYLCASSLRRHSSGNTIYFGEGSWLTVV.

V usage is TRBV29-1 and J usage is TRBJ2-3, with no clear D. Trimming cost V 4 bases and J 4 bases, with 9 bases left between them. Germline V CDR1 and CDR2: SQVTM, ANQGSEA. This CDR3 region has 12 residues. In DNA, the CDR3 is TGCAGCGTTGCGTTAAGCCCAGATACGCAGTATTTT. Translated, it gives CSVALSPDTQYF.

This chain uses TRBV18 with TRBJ1-1; D is uncertain. Trimming took off 6 bases at V and 0 bases at J, with 17 bases between the two ends. CDR1 and CDR2 (germline): KGHSH, LQKENI. The CDR3 spans 16 residues. Here the CDR3 DNA reads TGTGCCAGCTCGCCTACCTCTGGGGTTGTGAACACTGAAGCTTTCTTT. The encoded protein is CASSPTSGVVNTEAFF.

The CDR3 DNA sequence: TGTGCCATCAGTTTGGGGGCAGGGCAGGGTAGCAATCAGCCCCAGCATTTT. Translated: CAISLGAGQGSNQPQHF. V is TRBV10-3 and J is TRBJ1-5; the D gene is possibly TRBD1 (6 bases). The V end lost 5 bases, the J end lost 0 bases, and 17 bases lay between the germline ends. From germline, CDR1 is ENHRY and CDR2 SYGVKD. This CDR3 region has 17 residues.

The chain uses TRBV13 and TRBJ1-1, with D perhaps TRBD1 (6 bases). CDR1 and CDR2 (germline): PRHDT, FYEKMQ (reference sequence). Trimming left V 5 bases short and J 1 base short, with 20 bases between. The length of the CDR3 is 17 residues. The CDR3 reads CASSTRRGLRGNTEAFF. As DNA, the CDR3 is TGTGCCAGCAGCACCCGTAGGGGGTTGAGAGGGAACACTGAAGCTTTCTTT.

The chain links TRBV5-4 to TRBJ1-1; D unclear. There are 14 residues in the CDR3. The germline V and J ends were trimmed by 5 bases and 0 bases, with 11 bases remaining between them. CDR1 and CDR2 from the germline V gene are SGHNT and YYREEE (reference sequence). CDR3 DNA sequence: TGTGCCAGCAGACCGAAAGCTGTGAACACTGAAGCTTTCTTT. Amino acid sequence: CASRPKAVNTEAFF.

This clone was observed a few times. The rearrangement joins TRBV12-5 to TRBJ1-5; D may be TRBD1 (5 bases). Trimming pared 1 base from V and 2 bases from J, leaving 9 bases between. Germline loops: CDR1 LGHNT, CDR2 FRNRAP. The CDR3 contains 15 residues. Written as DNA, the CDR3 is TGTGCTAGTGGTTTGGGTTGGGGGGGCAATCAGCCCCAGCATTTT. It is translated as CASGLGWGGNQPQHF. The entire variable domain, with the rest obtained from reference TRBV12-5 and TRBJ1-5, is as follows: DARVTQTPRHKVTEMGQEVTMRCQPILGHNTVFWYRQTMMQGLELLAYFRNRAPLDDSGMPKDRFSAEMPDATLATLKIQPSEPRDSAVYFCASGLGWGGNQPQHFGDGTRLSIL.

V and J are TRBV2 and TRBJ1-3; no firm D call. CDR1 is SNHLY, CDR2 FYNNEI, per germline. Trimming took off 1 base at V and 2 bases at J, with 9 bases between the two ends. This CDR3 has 15 residues. The CDR3 protein is CASSEGLRTGNTIYF. As DNA, the CDR3 is TGTGCCAGCAGTGAAGGCCTTAGAACTGGAAACACCATATATTTT.

This chain links TRBV27 with TRBJ1-3; D ambiguous. Between the trimmed V and J ends, which lost 4 bases and 1 base, there was a span of 14 bases. This CDR3 has 16 amino acids. Per the germline V gene, CDR1 is MNHEY and CDR2 is SMNVEV (reference sequence). The CDR3 DNA reads TGTGCCAGCAGTTCGCGACGTGGTTCTTCTGGAAACACCATATATTTT. Translation gives CASSSRRGSSGNTIYF.

The chain employs TRBV3-1 (or the pseudogene TRBV3-2) and TRBJ1-2; unclear D gene. Germline V CDR1 and CDR2: LGHDT, YNNKEL (reference sequence). The CDR3 has 13 amino acids. The V gene lost 0 bases and the J gene lost 4 bases, with 6 bases spanning the gap. CDR3 protein: CASSQEGSYGYTF. In nucleotides, the CDR3 is TGTGCCAGCAGCCAAGAGGGCAGCTATGGCTACACCTTC.

This chain joins TRBV25-1 and TRBJ1-3, with D unresolved. CDR3 length equals 15 residues. V was clipped by 5 bases and J by 0 bases, with 11 bases between them. Germline CDR1 MGHDK, CDR2 SYGVNS. The CDR3 spells CASSNPGSSGNTIYF. Written as DNA, the CDR3 is TGTGCCAGCAGTAACCCCGGAAGCTCTGGAAACACCATATATTTT.

This chain connects TRBV13 to TRBJ2-7; a weak D match, TRBD1 (6 bases). V shed 1 base and J shed 3 bases, with 10 bases lying between them. Germline V gives CDR1 PRHDT, CDR2 FYEKMQ (reference sequence). CDR3 length equals 14 residues. For the CDR3, the DNA is TGTGCCAGCAGCTTAGAATGGGGGCGCTACGAGCAGTACTTC. As protein: CASSLEWGRYEQYF.

This clone was observed once. The J gene is TRBJ1-2, the V gene TRBV6-5, with D possibly matching TRBD1 (5 bases). The CDR3 covers 14 residues. V lost 7 bases, J lost 2 bases, and 14 bases lay in between. Germline CDR1 is MNHEY and CDR2 is SVGAGI. The CDR3 spells CASTISGGNYGYTF. Written as DNA, the CDR3 is TGTGCCAGCACCATATCCGGGGGGAACTATGGCTACACCTTC.

V usage is TRBV7-2 and J usage is TRBJ1-2; D uncertain. V was trimmed by 2 bases and J by 8 bases, leaving 9 bases between them. The CDR3 consists of 12 residues. Germline-derived CDR1 and CDR2 are SGHTA and FQGNSA. CDR3 nucleotide sequence: TGTGCCAGCAGCTTATACCAGAACGGCTACACCTTC. It yields the protein CASSLYQNGYTF.

The CDR3 nucleotides read TGTGCCGGCAAACTAGCGGCTAGCACAGATACGCAGTATTTT. Its translation is CAGKLAASTDTQYF. This chain uses TRBV6-5 with TRBJ2-3; 8 nucleotides agree with TRBD2. The CDR3 extends over 14 amino acids. Germline trimming cut 11 bases from V and 0 bases from J; bases unmatched to any gene: 7. The V gene's germline CDR1 is MNHEY and CDR2 SVGAGI.

This clone turned up a few times. The rearrangement links TRBV5-1 to TRBJ2-7; D possibly matches TRBD1 or TRBD2 (5 bases each). CDR3 length: 15 amino acids. V was trimmed by 0 bases and J by 0 bases, leaving 10 bases between them. CDR1 is SGHRS, CDR2 YFSETQ, per germline. The chain's CDR3 is CASSLAGPPSYEQYF. CDR3 in DNA: TGCGCCAGCAGCTTGGCGGGGCCACCCTCCTACGAGCAGTACTTC.

In DNA, the CDR3 is TGTGCCAGCAGCTTCTCCGGGTCCTCTGGAAACACCATATATTTT. Amino acid sequence: CASSFSGSSGNTIYF. The chain links TRBV7-2 to TRBJ1-3; D is ambiguous. The CDR3 totals 15 residues. Germline-derived CDR1 and CDR2 are SGHTA and FQGNSA. Trimming shortened V by 3 bases and J by 0 bases, and 9 bases separated the two germline ends. Full variable domain (rest looked up from reference TRBV7-2 and TRBJ1-3): GAGVSQSPSNKVTEKGKDVELRCDPISGHTALYWYRQSLGQGLEFLIYFQGNSAPDKSGLPSDRFSAERTGGSVSTLTIQRTQQEDSAVYLCASSFSGSSGNTIYFGEGSWLTVV.

This clone has only a few counts. DNA of the CDR3: TGTGCCAGCAGCTTAAGAGGACAGGGGGACAATCAGCCCCAGCATTTT. Protein product: CASSLRGQGDNQPQHF. The chain is built from TRBV7-3 and TRBJ1-5; the match to TRBD1 covers 10 bases. Per the germline V gene, CDR1 is SGHTA and CDR2 is FQGTGA. Trimming at V came to 1 base and at J to 3 bases, leaving 3 bases not matched to a gene. CDR3 length: 16 amino acids.

In this sample, this clone turned up once. J is TRBJ1-1 and V is TRBV10-1; possibly TRBD1 for D (5 bases). This CDR3 spans 17 amino acids. V gave up 6 bases and J gave up 8 bases, with 28 bases separating them. CDR1 and CDR2 from the germline V gene are WNHNN and SYGVQD (reference sequence). The CDR3 region is CASSPTYERGAQGEAFF. The DNA of the CDR3 is TGCGCCAGCAGCCCGACCTACGAAAGGGGCGCCCAAGGAGAAGCTTTCTTT.

The J gene is TRBJ1-2, the V gene TRBV29-1; D unclear. V was shortened by 3 bases and J by 4 bases, with 15 bases between the two germline ends. The germline V gene has CDR1 SQVTM and CDR2 ANQGSEA. This CDR3 has 14 residues. For the CDR3, the DNA is TGCAGCGTTGATAGGGTAGGCACCGTCTATGGCTACACCTTC. It encodes CSVDRVGTVYGYTF. The variable domain in full, with the rest retrieved from reference TRBV29-1 and TRBJ1-2, is SAVISQKPSRDICQRGTSLTIQCQVDSQVTMMFWYRQQPGQSLTLIATANQGSEATYESGFVIDKFPISRPNLTFSTLTVSNMSPEDSSIYLCSVDRVGTVYGYTFGSGTRLTVV.

This clone was seen once. The chain carries TRBV9 and TRBJ1-1; TRBD1 agrees at 8 bases. J lost 0 bases, V lost 2 bases, and 6 bases had no gene match. Germline V gene lookup returns CDR1 SGDLS and CDR2 YYNGEE. There are 16 residues in the CDR3. This CDR3 is CASSVTGGPVNTEAFF. The CDR3 DNA sequence: TGTGCCAGCAGCGTTACAGGGGGTCCTGTGAACACTGAAGCTTTCTTT.

This clone was seen a single time. The chain has TRBV4-3 and TRBJ2-3, with 10 nucleotides matching TRBD2. V lost 3 bases, J lost 3 bases, and 12 bases stayed unmatched. This CDR3 is built from 18 residues. Per the germline V gene, CDR1 is LGHNA and CDR2 is YSLEER. The CDR3 DNA reads as TGCGCCAGCAGCCAGCATTCCCGAGCGGGGGGGGGTACAGATACGCAGTATTTT. It specifies CASSQHSRAGGGTDTQYF.

This clone occurred a few times. The V gene is TRBV6-6, the J gene TRBJ1-6, with a weak D call TRBD1 (5 bases). The CDR3 totals 14 residues. Germline CDR1 MNHNY, CDR2 SVGAGI (reference sequence). Trimming shortened V by 7 bases and J by 10 bases, and 17 bases separated the two germline ends. This CDR3 reads CASIKGQEFSPLHF. The DNA of the CDR3 is TGTGCCAGCATTAAAGGACAAGAGTTCTCACCCCTCCACTTT.

The V gene is TRBV6-6, the J gene TRBJ1-2; D is perhaps TRBD1 (6 bases). Trimming took 2 bases from V and 7 from J, leaving 11 bases between them. The CDR3 length is 13 residues. CDR1 MNHNY and CDR2 SVGAGI come from the germline V gene (reference sequence). The CDR3 reads CASSYVQGVGYTF. The CDR3 DNA is TGTGCCAGCAGTTACGTACAGGGTGTTGGCTACACCTTC.

The J gene is TRBJ2-7, the V gene TRBV7-2; 10 bases match TRBD2. This CDR3 contains 18 residues. After removal of 0 bases from V and 2 bases from J, the junction contained 10 bases not matched to a gene. Germline V lookup: CDR1 SGHTA, CDR2 FQGNSA. CDR3 protein: CASSLAFASGGVPYEQYF. CDR3 in DNA: TGTGCCAGCAGCTTAGCGTTTGCTAGCGGGGGCGTTCCCTACGAGCAGTACTTC.

The genes are TRBV27 and TRBJ1-4; D not certain. CDR3 length: 12 residues. Germline CDR1 MNHEY, CDR2 SMNVEV (reference sequence). V was pared by 5 bases and J by 1 base, with 2 bases between. The CDR3 coding sequence is TGTGCCAGCAGTCGAACTAATGAAAAACTGTTTTTT. Protein product: CASSRTNEKLFF.

J is TRBJ2-3 and V is TRBV20-1; D might be TRBD1 (6 bases). The CDR3 covers 16 residues. The ends were cut back, 3 bases at V and 0 bases at J, with 16 bases in the middle. The V gene's germline CDR1 is DFQATT and CDR2 SNEGSKA (reference sequence). For the CDR3, the DNA is TGCAGTGCTAGTTACAGGGTGCCCTCCAGCACAGATACGCAGTATTTT. Translated, it gives CSASYRVPSSTDTQYF.

The rearrangement links TRBV30 to TRBJ2-1, with TRBD2 matching 7 bases. The V and J ends lost 1 base and 1 base, in that order; junction bases with no gene match: 7. This CDR3 has 16 amino acids. CDR1 is GTSNPN, CDR2 SVGIG, per germline (reference sequence). DNA for the CDR3: TGTGCCTGGAGTGCTAGTCCTAGCGGTTCCTACAATGAGCAGTTCTTC. Translation: CAWSASPSGSYNEQFF.